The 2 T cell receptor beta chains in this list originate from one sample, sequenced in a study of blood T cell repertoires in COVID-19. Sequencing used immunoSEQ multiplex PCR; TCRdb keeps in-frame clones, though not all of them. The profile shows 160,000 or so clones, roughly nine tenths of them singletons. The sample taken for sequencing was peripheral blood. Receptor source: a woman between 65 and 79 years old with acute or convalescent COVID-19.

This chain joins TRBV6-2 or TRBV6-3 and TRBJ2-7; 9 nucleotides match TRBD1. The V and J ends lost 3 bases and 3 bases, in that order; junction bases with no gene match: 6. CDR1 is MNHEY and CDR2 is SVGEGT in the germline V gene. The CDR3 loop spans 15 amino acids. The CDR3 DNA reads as TGTGCCAGCAGTTATTCCCGGGACAGGGTCTACGAGCAGTACGTC. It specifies CASSYSRDRVYEQYV.

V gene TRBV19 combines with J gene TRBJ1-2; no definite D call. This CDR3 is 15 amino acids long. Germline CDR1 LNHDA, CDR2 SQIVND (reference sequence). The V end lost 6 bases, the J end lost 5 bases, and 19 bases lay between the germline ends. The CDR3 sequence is CASSPPGRVGYGYTF. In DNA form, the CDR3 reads TGTGCCAGTAGCCCTCCCGGCCGGGTTGGTTATGGCTACACCTTC.